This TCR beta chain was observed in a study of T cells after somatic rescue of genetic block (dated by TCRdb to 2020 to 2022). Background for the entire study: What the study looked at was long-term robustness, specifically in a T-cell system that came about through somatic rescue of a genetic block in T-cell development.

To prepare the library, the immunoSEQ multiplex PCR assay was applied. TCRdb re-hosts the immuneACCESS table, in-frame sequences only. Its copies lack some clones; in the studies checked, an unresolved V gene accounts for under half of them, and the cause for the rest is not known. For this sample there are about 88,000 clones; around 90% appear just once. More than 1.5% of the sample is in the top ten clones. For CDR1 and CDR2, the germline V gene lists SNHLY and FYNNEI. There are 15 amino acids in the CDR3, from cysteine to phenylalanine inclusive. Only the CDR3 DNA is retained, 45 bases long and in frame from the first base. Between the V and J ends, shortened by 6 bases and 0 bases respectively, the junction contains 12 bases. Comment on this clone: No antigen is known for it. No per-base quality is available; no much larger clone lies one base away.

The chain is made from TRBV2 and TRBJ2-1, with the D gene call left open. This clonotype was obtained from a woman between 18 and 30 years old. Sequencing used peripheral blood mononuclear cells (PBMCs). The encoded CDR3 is CASRFSISSYNEQFF. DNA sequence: TGTGCCAGCAGGTTCTCGATCAGCTCCTACAATGAGCAGTTCTTC.